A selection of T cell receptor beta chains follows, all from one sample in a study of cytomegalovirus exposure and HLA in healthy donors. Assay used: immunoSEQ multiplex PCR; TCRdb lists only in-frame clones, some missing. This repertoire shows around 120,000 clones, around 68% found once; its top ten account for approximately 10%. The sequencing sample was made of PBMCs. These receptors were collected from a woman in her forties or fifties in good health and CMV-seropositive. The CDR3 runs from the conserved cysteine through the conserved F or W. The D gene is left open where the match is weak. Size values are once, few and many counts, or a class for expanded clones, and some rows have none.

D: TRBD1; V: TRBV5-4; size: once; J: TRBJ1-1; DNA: TGTGCCAGCAGCTTGGACAGGGGGGCTGAAGCTTTCTTT; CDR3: CASSLDRGAEAFF
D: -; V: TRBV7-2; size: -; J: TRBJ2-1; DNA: TGTGCCAGCAGCTTAGACGCGAGGGATGAGCAGTTCTTC; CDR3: CASSLDARDEQFF
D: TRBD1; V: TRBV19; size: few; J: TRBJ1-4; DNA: TGTGCCAGTAGTAACCCCTGGGACAGGGGAGATGAAAAACTGTTTTTT; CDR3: CASSNPWDRGDEKLFF
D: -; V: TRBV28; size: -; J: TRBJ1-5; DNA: TGTGCCAGCCAAAAACCACAGGGTTACAATCAGCCCCAGCATTTT; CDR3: CASQKPQGYNQPQHF
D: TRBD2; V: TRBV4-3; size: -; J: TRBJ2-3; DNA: TGCGCCAGCAGCCTAGCGGGGGGGCTTACAGATACGCAGTATTTT; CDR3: CASSLAGGLTDTQYF
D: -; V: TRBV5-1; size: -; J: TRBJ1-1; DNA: TGCGCCAGCAGCCAGGTGTTCCAGGGGACGGATGAAGCTTTCTTT; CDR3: CASSQVFQGTDEAFF
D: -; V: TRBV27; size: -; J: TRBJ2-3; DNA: TGTGCCAGCAGGAGAGAGGGTTCCAGCACAGATACGCAGTATTTT; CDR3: CASRREGSSTDTQYF
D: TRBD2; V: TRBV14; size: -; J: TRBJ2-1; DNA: TGTGCCAGCAGCCAACGCGGGAGCTCCTACAATGAGCAGTTCTTC; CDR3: CASSQRGSSYNEQFF
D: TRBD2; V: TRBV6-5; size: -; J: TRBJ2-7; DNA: TGTGCCAGCAGTTACTCGGCAGGGACTAGGGCCTACGAGCAGTACTTC; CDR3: CASSYSAGTRAYEQYF
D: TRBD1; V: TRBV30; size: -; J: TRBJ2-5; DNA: TGTGCCTGGAGCCGTCGGGGACAGACGGAGACCCAGTACTTC; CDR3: CAWSRRGQTETQYF
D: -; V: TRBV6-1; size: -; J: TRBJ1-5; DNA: TGTGCCAGCACGGGGGGTGTGGAGCCCCAGCATTTT; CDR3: CASTGGVEPQHF
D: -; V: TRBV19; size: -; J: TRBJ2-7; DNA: TGTGCCAGTAGTATAACGGCAGGAAGAACCTACGAGCAGTACTTC; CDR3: CASSITAGRTYEQYF
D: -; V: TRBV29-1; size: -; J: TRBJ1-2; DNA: TGCAGTGGAGGCCAAGGGCCCTATGGCTACACCTTC; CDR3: CSGGQGPYGYTF
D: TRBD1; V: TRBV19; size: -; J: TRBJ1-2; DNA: TGTGCCACAACCCCCGGACAGGGAGCCTATGGCTACACCTTC; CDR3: CATTPGQGAYGYTF
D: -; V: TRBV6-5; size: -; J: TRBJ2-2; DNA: TGTGCCAGCGTAGGGGGAGTACGCGGGGAGCTGTTTTTT; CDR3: CASVGGVRGELFF
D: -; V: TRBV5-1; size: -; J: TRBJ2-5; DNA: TGCGCCAGCAGCCCCCCGCCCACAGACCAAGAGACCCAGTACTTC; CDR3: CASSPPPTDQETQYF
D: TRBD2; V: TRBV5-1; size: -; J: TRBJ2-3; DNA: TGCGCCAGCACCTTAGCGGGATTTCCCACAGATACGCAGTATTTT; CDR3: CASTLAGFPTDTQYF
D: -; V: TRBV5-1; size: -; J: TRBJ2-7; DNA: TGCGCCAGCAGCTCGGTGGGCGACGAGCAGTACTTC; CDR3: CASSSVGDEQYF
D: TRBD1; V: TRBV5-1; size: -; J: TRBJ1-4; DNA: TGCGCCAGCAGCTTGTGGGGACAGGGGACAAATAATGAAAAACTGTTTTTT; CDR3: CASSLWGQGTNNEKLFF
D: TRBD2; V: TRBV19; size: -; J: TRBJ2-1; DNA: TGTGCCAGTAGGGGAGGTGGGACTAGCGGGAACAATGAGCAGTTCTTC; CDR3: CASRGGGTSGNNEQFF
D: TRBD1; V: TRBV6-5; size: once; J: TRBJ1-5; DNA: TGTGCCAGCAGTGAACGACAGGGGAATCAGCCCCAGCATTTT; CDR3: CASSERQGNQPQHF
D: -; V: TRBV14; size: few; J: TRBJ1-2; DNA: TGTGCCAGCAGCCAAGATCTTCGAGGAGGCGGCTACACCTTC; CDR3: CASSQDLRGGGYTF
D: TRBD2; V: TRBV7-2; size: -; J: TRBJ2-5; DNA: TGTGCCAGCAGCCGACTAGCGGGAGGGGTGGAGACCCAGTACTTC; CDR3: CASSRLAGGVETQYF
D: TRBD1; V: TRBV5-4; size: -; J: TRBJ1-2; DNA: TGTGCCAGCAGCTCGGACAGGGGCCTTCAGGGGTACACCTTC; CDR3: CASSSDRGLQGYTF
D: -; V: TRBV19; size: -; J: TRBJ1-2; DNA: TGTGCCAGTAGTATAGACCAGACCCGGCAGGGCCGCACCTTC; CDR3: CASSIDQTRQGRTF
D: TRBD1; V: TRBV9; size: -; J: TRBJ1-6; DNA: TGTGCCAGCAGCGTAGGTGGGGACAGGGCTTCTACACCCCTCCACTTT; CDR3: CASSVGGDRASTPLHF
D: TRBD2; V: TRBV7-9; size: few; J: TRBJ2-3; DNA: TGTGCCAGCAGCTCCTTTAGCGGGGGGGCAGTCTCAGATACGCAGTATTTT; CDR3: CASSSFSGGAVSDTQYF
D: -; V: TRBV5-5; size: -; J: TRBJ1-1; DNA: TGTGCCAGCAGCTTGGCCGGTGGGCCAGTAAACACTGAAGCTTTCTTT; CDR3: CASSLAGGPVNTEAFF
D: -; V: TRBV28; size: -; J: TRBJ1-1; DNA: TGTGCCAGCAGTCACGGGACTCGGAGGGGTATGAACACTGAAGCTTTCTTT; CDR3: CASSHGTRRGMNTEAFF
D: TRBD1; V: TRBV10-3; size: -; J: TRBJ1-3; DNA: TGTGCCATCAGCCCTACAGGGGTCTCTGGAAACACCATATATTTT; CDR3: CAISPTGVSGNTIYF
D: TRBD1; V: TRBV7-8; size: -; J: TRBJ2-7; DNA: TGTGCCAGCAGCAAGGACAGGAGAGGCGAGCAGTACTTC; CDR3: CASSKDRRGEQYF
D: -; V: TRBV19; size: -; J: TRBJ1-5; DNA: TGTGCCAGTACCATGGGGACAATGGGCAATCAGCCCCAGCATTTT; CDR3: CASTMGTMGNQPQHF
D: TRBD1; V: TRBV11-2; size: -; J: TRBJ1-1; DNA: TGTGCCAGCAGTTTAGTCCGGGACAGGGAGGGAGCTGAAGCTTTCTTT; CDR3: CASSLVRDREGAEAFF
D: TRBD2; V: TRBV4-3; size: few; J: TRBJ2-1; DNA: TGCGCCAGCAGCAGACTAGCGGATAACAATGAGCAGTTCTTC; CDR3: CASSRLADNNEQFF
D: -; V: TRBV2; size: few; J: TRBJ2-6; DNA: TGTGCCAGCAGCTCACAGGATTCCGGGGCCAACGTCCTGACTTTC; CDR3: CASSSQDSGANVLTF
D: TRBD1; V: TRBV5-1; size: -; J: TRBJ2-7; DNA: TGCGCCAGCAGCTCCAATCCCGGGACAGAGAACTACGAGCAGTACTTC; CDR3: CASSSNPGTENYEQYF
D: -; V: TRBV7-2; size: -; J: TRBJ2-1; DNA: TGTGCCAGCAGCCGGGACTCCGACAATGAGCAGTTCTTC; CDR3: CASSRDSDNEQFF
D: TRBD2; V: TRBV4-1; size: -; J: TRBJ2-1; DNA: TGCGCCAGCAGCCAAGATGGTAGCGGGAGTCGGTACAATGAGCAGTTCTTC; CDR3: CASSQDGSGSRYNEQFF
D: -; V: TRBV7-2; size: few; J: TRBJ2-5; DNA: TGTGCCAGCAGCCCAAACCTAGCGACAGAGACCCAGTACTTC; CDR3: CASSPNLATETQYF
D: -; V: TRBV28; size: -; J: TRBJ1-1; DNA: TGTGCCAGCAGTTTAAACGGGATTGGGAACACTGAAGCTTTCTTT; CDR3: CASSLNGIGNTEAFF
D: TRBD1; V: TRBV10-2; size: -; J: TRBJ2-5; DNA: TGCGCCAGCAGTGAACAGGGGGAGACCCAGTACTTC; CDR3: CASSEQGETQYF
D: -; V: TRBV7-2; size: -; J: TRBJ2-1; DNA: TGTGCCAGCAGCGGGGGGTCCACCTACAATGAGCAGTTCTTC; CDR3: CASSGGSTYNEQFF
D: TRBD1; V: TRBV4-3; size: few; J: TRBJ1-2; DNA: TGCGCCAGCAGCCAAGAAGGACAGGTTGGCTACACCTTC; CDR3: CASSQEGQVGYTF
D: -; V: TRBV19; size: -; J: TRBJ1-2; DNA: TGTGCCAGTAGTTCCCAGGGTGACTATGGCTACACCTTC; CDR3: CASSSQGDYGYTF
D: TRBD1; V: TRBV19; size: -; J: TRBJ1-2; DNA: TGTGCCAGTAGGGGGACAGCAAGTAACTATGGCTACACCTTC; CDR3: CASRGTASNYGYTF
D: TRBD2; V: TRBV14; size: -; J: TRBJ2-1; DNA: TGTGCCAGCAGCCAACTCCGGGAGGGCCATGTGGATGAGCAGTTCTTC; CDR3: CASSQLREGHVDEQFF
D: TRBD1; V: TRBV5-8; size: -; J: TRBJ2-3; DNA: TGTGCCAGCAGCCCCGGGACAGGGAGCACAGATACGCAGTATTTT; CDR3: CASSPGTGSTDTQYF